The 16 T cell receptor beta chains in this list originate from one sample, sequenced in a study of shared clonotypes between healthy human individuals. The data were produced by immunoSEQ multiplex PCR, yet TCRdb's version contains in-frame clones alone and is incomplete. Of hundreds of thousands of clones listed, 70% to 80% are singletons. The sample consisted of PBMCs. The receptors here all came from a woman between 40 and 50 years old in good health. Some clones in this sample may be carry-over from other donors' samples.

This chain joins TRBV9 and TRBJ2-2; no clear D. V was clipped by 0 bases and J by 9 bases, with 9 bases between them. Per germline, CDR1 SGDLS and CDR2 YYNGEE. CDR3 length: 13 residues. The CDR3 reads CASSVASARELFF. Here the CDR3 DNA reads TGTGCCAGCAGCGTAGCCAGCGCCCGGGAGCTGTTTTTT.

The gene calls are TRBV6-1 and TRBJ1-1, with TRBD1 as a possible D gene (6 bases). Germline CDR1 is MNHNS and CDR2 is SASEGT. CDR3 length: 15 residues. Trimming took off 1 base at V and 4 bases at J, with 13 bases between the two ends. CDR3 in DNA: TGTGCCAGCAGTGAAGGGCGGGGGCACGGCACTGAAGCTTTCTTT. The encoded protein is CASSEGRGHGTEAFF.

This sequence joins TRBV5-1 and TRBJ1-4; 8 nucleotides match TRBD1. Germline V CDR1 and CDR2: SGHRS, YFSETQ. V gave up 4 bases and J gave up 2 bases; unmatched junction bases: 4. The CDR3 extends over 15 amino acids. The CDR3: CASSPRTGTNEKLFF. CDR3 DNA: TGCGCCAGCAGCCCCAGGACAGGGACTAATGAAAAACTGTTTTTT.

The V call is TRBV5-1, the J call TRBJ2-7; D is perhaps TRBD2 (5 bases). Between the trimmed V and J ends, which lost 0 bases and 2 bases, there was a span of 9 bases. CDR3 length: 14 amino acids. The germline V gene encodes CDR1 SGHRS and CDR2 YFSETQ. Here the CDR3 DNA reads TGCGCCAGCAGCTTGGTCGGGCGGGCCTACGAGCAGTACTTC. Its translation: CASSLVGRAYEQYF.

This clone occurred a few times. The chain joins TRBV5-1 to TRBJ2-5; D unresolved. V was pared by 0 bases and J by 4 bases, with 4 bases between. The V gene's germline CDR1 is SGHRS and CDR2 YFSETQ. This CDR3 spans 12 amino acids. The CDR3 DNA is TGCGCCAGCAGCTTGGAGACAGAGACCCAGTACTTC. Encoded protein: CASSLETETQYF.

The chain recombines TRBV6-1 with TRBJ2-1; 7 bases align to TRBD2. V lost 6 bases to trimming and J lost 7 bases; unmatched junction nucleotides: 9. Germline loops: CDR1 MNHNS, CDR2 SASEGT. The CDR3 sequence is 14 residues long. CDR3 coding DNA: TGTGCCAGCAGACTTGGCGGGAGTGTTAATGAGCAGTTCTTC. It translates to CASRLGGSVNEQFF.

This clone appeared a single time. This likely stems from a read error, as it lies one base from a far larger clone. This CDR3 is missing its conserved last phenylalanine or tryptophan, likely due to a read error. The chain recombines TRBV30 with TRBJ2-7, with no clear D. The CDR3 is 15 residues long. V lost 2 bases to trimming and J lost 5 bases, with 19 bases between them. Germline CDR1 GTSNPN, CDR2 SVGIG (reference sequence). The CDR3 reads CAWSPTTPVGNEQYL. In nucleotides, the CDR3 is TGTGCCTGGAGTCCGACCACACCTGTGGGGAACGAGCAGTACTTA.

V and J are TRBV9 and TRBJ2-1; TRBD2 is a possible D gene (5 bases). Germline CDR1 is SGDLS and CDR2 is YYNGEE. CDR3 length: 15 residues. Trimming removed 0 bases from V and 5 bases from J, with 12 bases in between. CDR3 nucleotide sequence: TGTGCCAGCAGCGTAGCGGCGGGCGCACACAATGAGCAGTTCTTC. Residues: CASSVAAGAHNEQFF.

The chain recombines TRBV6-1 with TRBJ2-7; possibly TRBD1 for D (5 bases). This CDR3 region has 14 residues. The V gene's germline CDR1 is MNHNS and CDR2 SASEGT. The V gene lost 4 bases and the J gene lost 4 bases, with 14 bases spanning the gap. The CDR3 is CASSVGAGSYEQYF. In nucleotides, the CDR3 is TGTGCCAGCAGTGTGGGTGCAGGGTCGTACGAGCAGTACTTC.

This clone was seen a few times. This rearrangement joins TRBV2 to TRBJ2-7; the D call may be TRBD1 or TRBD2 (5 bases each). Germline V gene sequence: CDR1 SNHLY, CDR2 FYNNEI. V was clipped by 8 bases and J by 1 base, with 12 bases between them. The length of the CDR3 is 13 residues. In DNA form, the CDR3 reads TGTGCCAGCGTCGGGACGGCATCCTACGAGCAGTACTTC. It codes for CASVGTASYEQYF.

The gene calls are TRBV7-3 and TRBJ1-1; D perhaps matches TRBD1 (5 bases). Germline CDR1 reads SGHTA; CDR2 reads FQGTGA. The ends were cut back, 0 bases at V and 4 bases at J, with 12 bases in the middle. CDR3 length: 15 amino acids. CDR3: CASSLTESRGTEAFF. The CDR3 DNA follows: TGTGCCAGCAGCTTAACAGAGAGTAGGGGCACTGAAGCTTTCTTT. The whole variable domain, filled in from reference TRBV7-3 and TRBJ1-1, reads GAGVSQTPSNKVTEKGKYVELRCDPISGHTALYWYRQSLGQGPEFLIYFQGTGAADDSGLPNDRFFAVRPEGSVSTLKIQRTERGDSAVYLCASSLTESRGTEAFFGQGTRLTVV.

The chain combines TRBV10-1 with TRBJ2-2; D is possibly TRBD1 or TRBD2 (5 bases each). The ends were cut back, 8 bases at V and 6 bases at J, with 10 bases in the middle. Germline loops: CDR1 WNHNN, CDR2 SYGVQD (reference sequence). This CDR3 is built from 12 residues. The CDR3 DNA is TGCGCCAGCGGGTCGGGGCCCGGGGAGCTGTTTTTT. It encodes CASGSGPGELFF.

This clone has just a few counts. The chain employs TRBV5-1 and TRBJ2-1; 8 positions match TRBD2. Trimming removed 4 bases from V and 0 bases from J; junction bases left unmatched: 9. This CDR3 region has 17 residues. The germline V gene has CDR1 SGHRS and CDR2 YFSETQ. CDR3 sequence reads: CASSPSSGWSSYNEQFF. The CDR3 nucleotides read TGCGCCAGCAGCCCCTCTAGCGGGTGGAGCTCCTACAATGAGCAGTTCTTC.

This rearrangement joins TRBV5-1 to TRBJ2-7, with D hard to call. The V gene lost 2 bases and the J gene lost 3 bases, with 12 bases spanning the gap. The CDR3 loop spans 14 amino acids. From germline, CDR1 is SGHRS and CDR2 YFSETQ. CDR3: CASSLGAQNYEQYF. CDR3 bases: TGCGCCAGCAGCTTAGGCGCACAGAACTACGAGCAGTACTTC.

Details on this clone: A much bigger clone sits one base away, suggesting this may be a read error. Distinct nucleotide sequences in the sample also encode this CDR3. This sequence joins TRBV11-2 and TRBJ2-2, with D possibly being TRBD2 (5 bases). The CDR3 totals 17 residues. CDR1 is SGHAT and CDR2 is FQNNGV in the germline V gene. The CDR3 loop is CASSLDGETTNTGELFF. CDR3 nucleotide sequence: TGTGCCAGCAGCTTAGATGGAGAGACAACGAACACCGGGGAACTGTTTTTT.

This clone was detected many times. The sample has other DNA sequences that encode this CDR3 too. The genes are TRBV9 and TRBJ1-2; no clear D. Germline V lookup: CDR1 SGDLS, CDR2 YYNGEE. The V gene lost 0 bases and the J gene lost 3 bases, with 6 bases spanning the gap. The CDR3 length is 13 residues. As DNA, the CDR3 is TGTGCCAGCAGCGTAGGGTCCTACTATGGCTACACCTTC. As protein: CASSVGSYYGYTF. Together with reference TRBV9 and TRBJ1-2, the CDR3 gives the full variable domain: DSGVTQTPKHLITATGQRVTLRCSPRSGDLSVYWYQQSLDQGLQFLIQYYNGEERAKGNILERFSAQQFPDLHSELNLSSLELGDSALYFCASSVGSYYGYTFGSGTRLTVV.